This is a list of T cell receptor beta chains from one sample in a study of neurological immune-mediated disorders. MiXCR, run by TCRdb on the 5' RACE reads, gives a single entry per CDR3 protein. The sample yields 50,000 to 70,000 distinct CDR3 sequences, nearly 3.5% seen once. The specimen sequenced was PBMCs. These receptors were collected from a man in his forties or fifties with multiple sclerosis. CDR3s include the opening cysteine and the closing phenylalanine or tryptophan. D genes are given only for firm matches. Size tells how often a clone was seen, or its class if it is expanded.

v_gene	d_gene	abundance	j_gene	CDR3nt	CDR3aa
TRBV6-2/TRBV6-3	TRBD1	many	TRBJ2-5	TGTGCCAGCAGTTACCTCGACAGGGGGCGCGAGTACTTC	CASSYLDRGREYF
TRBV20-1	NA	many	TRBJ1-2	TGCAGTGCTAGACAGGGATTCTATGGCTACACCTTC	CSARQGFYGYTF
TRBV9	NA	many	TRBJ1-1	TGTGCCAGCAGCGTAGTAACACACACTGAAGCTTTCTTT	CASSVVTHTEAFF
TRBV20-1	TRBD2	many	TRBJ2-1	TGCAGTGCTGTCCTTCCGGGACTAGATTATCCTGAGCAGTTCTTC	CSAVLPGLDYPEQFF
TRBV5-1	NA	many	TRBJ1-2	TGCGCCAGCAGCCATTCCCCGACAGAATTATACGATGGCTACACCTTC	CASSHSPTELYDGYTF
TRBV5-1	TRBD1	many	TRBJ2-2	TGCGCCAGCAGACAGGGGGCTAGAGACACCGGGGAGCTGTTTTTT	CASRQGARDTGELFF
TRBV7-9	NA	many	TRBJ2-1	TGTGCCAGCAGCCTCAGCCCAGGGGAGCAGTTCTTC	CASSLSPGEQFF
TRBV6-5	NA	many	TRBJ2-5	TGTGCCAGCAGAATCCGGGCTCAAGAGACCCAGTACTTC	CASRIRAQETQYF
TRBV6-5	NA	many	TRBJ1-3	TGTGCCAGCAGTTACCTCAGGGCGACCTCTGGAAACACCATATATTTT	CASSYLRATSGNTIYF
TRBV25-1	NA	many	TRBJ1-3	TGTGCCAGCATAGAGGGGGGTGTGGGTGGAAACACCATATATTTT	CASIEGGVGGNTIYF
TRBV12-3/TRBV12-4	TRBD1	many	TRBJ2-7	TGTGCCAGCAGTTTCACAGGGGCCTACGAGCAGTACTTC	CASSFTGAYEQYF
TRBV20-1	NA	many	TRBJ1-1	TGCAGTGCTAGGGACCATGGGAAGAACACTGAAGCTTTCTTT	CSARDHGKNTEAFF
TRBV5-1	NA	few	TRBJ2-3	TGCGCCAGCAGCCCAGTGGGCCATCGCGGGAATACGCAGTATTTT	CASSPVGHRGNTQYF
TRBV5-1	NA	many	TRBJ1-6	TGCGCCAGCAGCTTGGGGACAGACAATTCACCCCTCCACTTT	CASSLGTDNSPLHF
TRBV11-2	TRBD2	many	TRBJ2-1	TGTGCCAGCAGCAAGCGGGAGGTAACCTCCTACAATGAGCAGTTCTTC	CASSKREVTSYNEQFF
TRBV20-1	NA	many	TRBJ2-1	TGCAGTGCTAGATTTGACGACAGTTTCTACAATGAGCAGTTCTTC	CSARFDDSFYNEQFF
TRBV30	NA	many	TRBJ1-1	TGTGCCTGGAGTTGGGGTGGGAACACTGAAGCTTTCTTT	CAWSWGGNTEAFF